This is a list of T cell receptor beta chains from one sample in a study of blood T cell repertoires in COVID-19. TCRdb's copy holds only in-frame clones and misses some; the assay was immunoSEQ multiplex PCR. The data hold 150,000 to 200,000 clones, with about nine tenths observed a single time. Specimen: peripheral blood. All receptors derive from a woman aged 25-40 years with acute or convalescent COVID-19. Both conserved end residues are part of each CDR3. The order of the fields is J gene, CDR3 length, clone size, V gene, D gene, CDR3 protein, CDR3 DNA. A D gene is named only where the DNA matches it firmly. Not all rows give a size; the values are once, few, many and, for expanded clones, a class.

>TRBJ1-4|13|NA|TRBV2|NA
CASREYREEKLFF
TGTGCCAGCAGGGAGTACAGGGAAGAAAAACTGTTTTTT
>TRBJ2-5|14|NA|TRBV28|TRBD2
CASGGSGSRETQYF
TGTGCCAGCGGGGGTAGCGGGAGTCGAGAGACCCAGTACTTC
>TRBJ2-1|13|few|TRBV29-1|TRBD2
CSAGLQYINEQFF
TGCAGCGCGGGACTACAATACATCAATGAGCAGTTCTTC
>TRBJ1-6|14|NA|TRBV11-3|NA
CASSLSGSGSPLHF
TGTGCCAGCAGCTTATCAGGGTCGGGTTCACCCCTCCACTTT
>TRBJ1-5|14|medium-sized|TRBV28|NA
CASGGSGMGQPQHF
TGTGCCAGCGGCGGATCAGGGATGGGTCAGCCCCAGCATTTT
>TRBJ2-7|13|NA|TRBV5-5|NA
CASSSRWVSEQYF
TGTGCCAGCAGCAGCAGGTGGGTCTCCGAGCAGTACTTC
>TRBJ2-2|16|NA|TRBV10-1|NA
CASSELREGGTGELFF
TGCGCCAGCAGTGAACTTCGTGAGGGGGGGACCGGGGAGCTGTTTTTT
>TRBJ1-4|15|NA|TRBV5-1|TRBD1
CASAGTGGLGEKLFF
TGCGCCAGCGCCGGGACAGGGGGCTTGGGAGAAAAACTGTTTTTT
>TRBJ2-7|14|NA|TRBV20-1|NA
CSASLGLASYEQYF
TGCAGTGCCAGTCTTGGACTCGCCAGCTACGAGCAGTACTTC
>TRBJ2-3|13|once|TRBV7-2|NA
CASSWLSTDTQYF
TGTGCCAGCAGCTGGCTCTCCACAGATACGCAGTATTTT
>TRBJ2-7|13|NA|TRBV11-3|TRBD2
CASSFGGTSEQYF
TGTGCCAGCAGCTTCGGGGGGACTAGCGAGCAGTACTTC
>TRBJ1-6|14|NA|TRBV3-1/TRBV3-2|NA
CASSHPGRSSPLHF
TGTGCCAGCAGCCACCCAGGGCGAAGTTCACCCCTCCACTTT
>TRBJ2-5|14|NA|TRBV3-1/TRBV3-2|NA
CASSQVSGQETQYF
TGTGCCAGCAGCCAAGTTAGCGGTCAAGAGACCCAGTACTTC
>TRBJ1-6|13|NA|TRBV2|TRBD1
CASRPGGLTPLHF
TGTGCCAGCAGGCCAGGGGGCTTAACACCCCTCCACTTT
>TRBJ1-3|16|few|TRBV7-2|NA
CASSFLSRSDGNTIYF
TGTGCCAGCAGCTTCCTTTCGCGGTCTGATGGAAACACCATATATTTT
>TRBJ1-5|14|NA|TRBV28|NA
CASSFGGIRQPQHF
TGTGCCAGCAGTTTTGGAGGGATAAGGCAGCCCCAGCATTTT
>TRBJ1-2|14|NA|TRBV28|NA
CASSPPRWASGYTF
TGTGCCAGCAGCCCCCCCAGGTGGGCGTCTGGCTACACCTTC
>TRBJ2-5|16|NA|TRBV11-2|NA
CASSLGQRQPQETQYF
TGTGCCAGCAGCTTAGGCCAGCGGCAGCCCCAAGAGACCCAGTACTTC
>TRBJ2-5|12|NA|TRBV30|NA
CAWSPGRETQYF
TGTGCCTGGAGTCCAGGGAGGGAGACCCAGTACTTC
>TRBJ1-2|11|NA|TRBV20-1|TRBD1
CSASDRAGYTF
TGCAGTGCCTCGGACAGGGCTGGCTACACCTTC
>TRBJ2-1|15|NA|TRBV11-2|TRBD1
CASSPSRGRMHEQFF
TGTGCCAGCAGCCCAAGCAGGGGGCGAATGCATGAGCAGTTCTTC
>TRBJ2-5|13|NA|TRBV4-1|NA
CASSPDIRETQYF
TGCGCCAGCAGCCCCGACATTAGAGAGACCCAGTACTTC
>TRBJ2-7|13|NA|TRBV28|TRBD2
CATRRGGTYEQYF
TGTGCCACCCGGCGGGGGGGAACCTACGAGCAGTACTTC
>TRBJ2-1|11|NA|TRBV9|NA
CASSGENEQFF
TGTGCCAGCAGCGGTGAGAATGAGCAGTTCTTC
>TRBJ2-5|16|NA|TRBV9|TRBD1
CASSVAHRGAQETQYF
TGTGCCAGCAGCGTAGCTCACAGGGGGGCCCAAGAGACCCAGTACTTC
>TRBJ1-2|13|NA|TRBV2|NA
CASSTPGYKGYTF
TGTGCCAGCAGTACCCCAGGGTATAAGGGCTACACCTTC
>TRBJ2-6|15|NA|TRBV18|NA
CASSPSGTGANVLTF
TGTGCCAGCTCACCATCCGGGACTGGGGCCAACGTCCTGACTTTC
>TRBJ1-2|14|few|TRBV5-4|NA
CASSPDRMNYGYTF
TGTGCCAGCAGCCCCGACAGAATGAACTATGGCTACACCTTC
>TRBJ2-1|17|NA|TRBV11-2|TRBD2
CASSFANGLAGVNEQFF
TGTGCCAGCAGCTTCGCAAATGGGCTAGCGGGAGTCAATGAGCAGTTCTTC
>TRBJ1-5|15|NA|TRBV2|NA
CASSQGQISNQPQHF
TGTGCCAGCAGCCAAGGACAGATTAGCAATCAGCCCCAGCATTTT
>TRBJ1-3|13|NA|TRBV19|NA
CASSWGLGNTIYF
TGTGCCAGTAGTTGGGGACTTGGAAACACCATATATTTT
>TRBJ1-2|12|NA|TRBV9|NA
CASSAPSGGYTF
TGTGCCAGCAGCGCCCCATCAGGGGGCTACACCTTC
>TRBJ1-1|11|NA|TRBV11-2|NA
CASSSRAEAFF
TGTGCCAGCAGCTCTCGAGCTGAAGCTTTCTTT
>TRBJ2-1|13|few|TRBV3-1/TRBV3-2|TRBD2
CASSHAAGDEQFF
TGTGCCAGCAGCCATGCGGCGGGAGATGAGCAGTTCTTC
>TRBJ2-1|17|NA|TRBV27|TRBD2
CASSSTKLAGYDNEQFF
TGTGCCAGCAGTTCCACAAAACTAGCGGGGTACGACAATGAGCAGTTCTTC
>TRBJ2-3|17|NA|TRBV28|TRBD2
CASSPRTSGSLSDTQYF
TGTGCCAGCAGTCCACGGACTAGCGGGAGTCTTTCGGATACGCAGTATTTT
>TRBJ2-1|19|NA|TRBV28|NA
CASIPLRGTPSGAYNEQFF
TGTGCCAGCATCCCACTACGGGGGACCCCAAGTGGAGCCTACAATGAGCAGTTCTTC
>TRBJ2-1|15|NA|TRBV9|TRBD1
CASSVGQGAYNEQFF
TGTGCCAGCAGCGTAGGCCAGGGGGCCTACAATGAGCAGTTCTTC
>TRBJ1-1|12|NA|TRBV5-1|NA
CASGSGAYEAFF
TGCGCCAGCGGATCAGGGGCCTATGAAGCTTTCTTT
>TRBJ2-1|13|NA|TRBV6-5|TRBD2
CASTLAGGSEQFF
TGTGCCAGCACCTTAGCGGGAGGTAGTGAGCAGTTCTTC
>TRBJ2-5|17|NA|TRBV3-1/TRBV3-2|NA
CASSQELDLGAAETQYF
TGTGCCAGCAGCCAAGAATTGGATTTGGGGGCGGCGGAGACCCAGTACTTC
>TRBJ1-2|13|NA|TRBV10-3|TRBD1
CAIGQGVNYGYTF
TGTGCCATCGGACAGGGCGTTAACTATGGCTACACCTTC
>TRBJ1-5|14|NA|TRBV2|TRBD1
CASSRTGGYQPQHF
TGTGCCAGCAGCCGGACAGGGGGTTATCAGCCCCAGCATTTT
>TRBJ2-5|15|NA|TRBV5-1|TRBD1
CASKDTGQEQETQYF
TGCGCCAGCAAAGACACAGGACAGGAGCAAGAGACCCAGTACTTC
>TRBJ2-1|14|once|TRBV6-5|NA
CASSPGLSYSEQFF
TGTGCCAGCAGTCCCGGACTATCCTACAGTGAGCAGTTCTTC
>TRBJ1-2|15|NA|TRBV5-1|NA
CASSWGPGRAKGYTF
TGCGCCAGCAGCTGGGGCCCGGGCCGGGCTAAGGGCTACACCTTC
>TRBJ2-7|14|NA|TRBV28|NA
CASASGPLSYEQYF
TGTGCCAGTGCGAGCGGGCCGCTTTCCTACGAGCAGTACTTC
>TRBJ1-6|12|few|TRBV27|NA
CASSFVDSPLHF
TGTGCCAGCAGTTTCGTCGATTCACCCCTCCACTTT
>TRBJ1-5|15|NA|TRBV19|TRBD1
CASSRGQGSNQPQHF
TGTGCCAGTAGTAGGGGACAGGGTAGCAATCAGCCCCAGCATTTT